The rows below give T cell receptor beta chains drawn from one sample of a study of control samples from healthy donors and cancer patients. TCRdb's table, derived via immunoSEQ multiplex PCR, lists solely in-frame clones and lacks some. This table holds approximately 19,000 clones, around 84% found once. The specimen sequenced was PBMCs. The receptors come from a woman in her 70s with lung cancer. CDR3s include the opening cysteine and the closing phenylalanine or tryptophan. A D gene is named only where the DNA matches it firmly. The size field is filled for only some rows; it gives once, few, many or a size class.

TRBJ2-7,TRBV5-5,.,once,TGTGCCAGCAGCTTGGCCGGCCAGACGACCTACGAGCAGTACTTC,CASSLAGQTTYEQYF
TRBJ2-7,TRBV3-1/TRBV3-2,.,.,TGTGCCAGCAGCCAATCCGACCGGGGGGAGCAGTACTTC,CASSQSDRGEQYF
TRBJ1-5,TRBV6-5,TRBD1,.,TGTGCCAGCAGTCCCGGGACAGGGTTCAATCAGCCCCAGCATTTT,CASSPGTGFNQPQHF
TRBJ2-7,TRBV15,TRBD2,.,TGTGCCACCAGCAGTGTAGCGGGAGAGAACTACGAGCAGTACTTC,CATSSVAGENYEQYF
TRBJ1-1,TRBV18,TRBD1,.,TGTGCCAGCTCACCCAGGACAGGACCCTATGAAGCTTTCTTT,CASSPRTGPYEAFF
TRBJ2-6,TRBV19,TRBD1,.,TGTGCCAGTAGTACAAAAGGACAGGGGGCTTCTGGGGCCAACGTCCTGACTTTC,CASSTKGQGASGANVLTF
TRBJ1-1,TRBV30,.,.,TGTGCCTGGAACGGACAGATGAACACTGAAGCTTTCTTT,CAWNGQMNTEAFF
TRBJ2-1,TRBV9,.,.,TGTGCCAGCACCCCGTCCCACTCCTACAATGAGCAGTTCTTC,CASTPSHSYNEQFF
TRBJ2-7,TRBV11-2,TRBD2,.,TGTGCCAGCAGCTTAGGTACAGCGGGAGGGCTTAACTACGAGCAGTACTTC,CASSLGTAGGLNYEQYF
TRBJ2-3,TRBV11-3,TRBD2,.,TGTGCCAGCAGCTTAGATCGGGGGGATACCGCAGATACGCAGTATTTT,CASSLDRGDTADTQYF
TRBJ1-1,TRBV18,TRBD1,.,TGTGCCAGCTCACCAGTCCTACAGGGGACGAACACTGAAGCTTTCTTT,CASSPVLQGTNTEAFF
TRBJ2-2,TRBV12-3/TRBV12-4,TRBD2,.,TGTGCCAGCAGGGGAGCGGGAGTCGGGGAGCTGTTTTTT,CASRGAGVGELFF
TRBJ2-6,TRBV5-4,.,once,TGTGCCAGCAGCTCCCCCCTCTCTGGGGCCAACGTCCTGACTTTC,CASSSPLSGANVLTF
TRBJ2-5,TRBV7-2,TRBD2,.,TGTGCCAGCAGCTTAGGGGCAGCGGGAGGGCCAGGATTGGAGACCCAGTACTTC,CASSLGAAGGPGLETQYF
TRBJ1-5,TRBV2,.,few,TGTGCCAGCACCGCAGAAGGGCCCCAGCATTTT,CASTAEGPQHF
TRBJ1-4,TRBV15,TRBD1,.,TGTGCCACCAGCAAGCGCACAGGGGGCTCGAATGAAAAACTGTTTTTT,CATSKRTGGSNEKLFF
TRBJ1-5,TRBV28,.,.,TGTGCCAGCAGTCCAATAAGCCTCGATAGCAATCAGCCCCAGCATTTT,CASSPISLDSNQPQHF
TRBJ2-7,TRBV19,TRBD2,.,TGTGCCAGTAGTCTTCTAGCGGGAGGGCCGCGCTACGAGCAGTACTTC,CASSLLAGGPRYEQYF
TRBJ1-6,TRBV5-5,.,.,TGTGCCAGCAGCTACCCTATGGGGTCGCGGTCACCCCTCCACTTT,CASSYPMGSRSPLHF
TRBJ2-2,TRBV5-4,TRBD2,.,TGTGCCAGCAGCTTGGGACTAGCGGTAAACACCGGGGAGCTGTTTTTT,CASSLGLAVNTGELFF
TRBJ2-1,TRBV2,TRBD2,.,TGTGCCAGCAAAAGGGCGGGAGCGGGTCTCAATGAGCAGTTCTTC,CASKRAGAGLNEQFF
TRBJ2-5,TRBV27,.,once,TGTGCCAGCAGGCTCGACAGAGTTAGGGAGACCCAGTACTTC,CASRLDRVRETQYF
TRBJ1-2,TRBV19,.,.,TGTGCCAGTAGTATAGATCACGGGACAACCTATGGCTACACCTTC,CASSIDHGTTYGYTF